What follows are 26 T cell receptor beta chains derived from one specimen sequenced in a study of blood T cell repertoires in COVID-19. Data came from immunoSEQ multiplex PCR; TCRdb stores just in-frame clones and leaves some out. The sample has fewer than 250,000 clones; nearly 90% are singletons. Source material: PBMCs or T cells enriched from blood (not recorded which). The receptors come from a man aged 25-40 years who had been exposed to COVID-19.

This rearrangement joins TRBV20-1 to TRBJ1-6, with no clear D. This CDR3 region has 14 residues. Looked up from germline, CDR1 is DFQATT and CDR2 is SNEGSKA (reference sequence). V gave up 3 bases and J gave up 6 bases, with 12 bases separating them. The CDR3 sequence is CSASQAPINSPLHF. The CDR3 DNA follows: TGCAGTGCTAGTCAAGCCCCGATTAATTCACCCCTCCACTTT.

This sequence joins TRBV19 and TRBJ2-5, with 7 bases identical to TRBD1. Germline V gene lookup returns CDR1 LNHDA and CDR2 SQIVND (reference sequence). This CDR3 region has 15 residues. The V gene end was trimmed by 9 bases and the J gene end by 9 bases; junction bases not matched to a gene: 19. The CDR3 sequence is CASRGSRTGDGSQYF. The CDR3 region has the DNA TGTGCCAGCCGAGGAAGCCGAACAGGGGATGGGTCCCAGTACTTC.

The rearrangement links TRBV5-1 to TRBJ2-5, with 8 bases lining up with TRBD2. Germline CDR1 SGHRS, CDR2 YFSETQ. The CDR3 consists of 16 residues. With 1 base clipped from V and 2 bases from J, the junction kept 7 bases outside the gene matches. The CDR3 region is CASSLLPAGAQETQYF. The CDR3 nucleotides read TGCGCCAGCAGCTTGCTACCAGCGGGGGCTCAAGAGACCCAGTACTTC.

The rearrangement joins TRBV5-4 to TRBJ1-5; a weak D match, TRBD1 (6 bases). V was trimmed by 2 bases and J by 7 bases, leaving 10 bases between them. The germline gives CDR1 SGHNT, CDR2 YYREEE (reference sequence). The CDR3 is 13 amino acids. The chain's CDR3 is CASSFGGGQPQHF. As DNA, the CDR3 is TGTGCCAGCAGCTTTGGGGGGGGCCAGCCCCAGCATTTT. The full variable domain, completed using reference TRBV5-4 and TRBJ1-5, is ETGVTQSPTHLIKTRGQQVTLRCSSQSGHNTVSWYQQALGQGPQFIFQYYREEENGRGNFPPRFSGLQFPNYSSELNVNALELDDSALYLCASSFGGGQPQHFGDGTRLSIL.

J is TRBJ2-7 and V is TRBV5-6; D is unclear. In germline, CDR1 is SGHDT, CDR2 YYEEEE. The CDR3 covers 11 residues. Trimming cost V 0 bases and J 7 bases, with 5 bases left between them. The CDR3 region has the DNA TGTGCCAGCAGCTTGGCCGCGGAGCAGTACTTC. The encoded protein is CASSLAAEQYF.

The chain has TRBV7-2 and TRBJ2-1; 11 bases are a match to TRBD2. CDR1 is SGHTA and CDR2 is FQGNSA in the germline V gene. J lost 8 bases, V lost 5 bases, and 8 bases had no gene match. This CDR3 has 15 residues. The CDR3 DNA reads as TGTGCCAGCAGCCCTCGACTAGCGGGGACCCATGAGCAGTTCTTC. Translated, it gives CASSPRLAGTHEQFF.

This chain uses TRBV27 with TRBJ2-5; 9 nucleotides line up with TRBD2. Losses at the gene ends were 8 bases for V and 3 bases for J; bases not matched to a gene: 10. The CDR3 is 15 residues long. Germline CDR1 reads MNHEY; CDR2 reads SMNVEV (reference sequence). The DNA for the CDR3 is TGTGCCAGCGGAATGGAGCGGGGGGAGGAAGAGACCCAGTACTTC. Translating gives CASGMERGEEETQYF.

This chain connects TRBV4-1 to TRBJ2-5; D remains unclear. V was cut by 5 bases and J by 7 bases, with 11 bases left in between. The CDR3 is 12 residues long. Germline CDR1 and CDR2: MGHRA and YSYEKL. The CDR3 is CASSSPPGTQYF. The CDR3 DNA is TGCGCCAGCAGCTCCCCCCCCGGGACCCAGTACTTC.

The rearrangement joins TRBV2 to TRBJ2-7; unclear D gene. The CDR3 loop spans 13 amino acids. Per the germline V gene, CDR1 is SNHLY and CDR2 is FYNNEI. V lost 6 bases and J 3 bases, leaving 12 bases between the germline ends. CDR3 in amino acids: CASRPTVIYEQYF. The CDR3 DNA follows: TGTGCCAGCAGGCCTACAGTGATCTACGAGCAGTACTTC. Drawing the rest from reference TRBV2 and TRBJ2-7, the complete variable domain is EPEVTQTPSHQVTQMGQEVILRCVPISNHLYFYWYRQILGQKVEFLVSFYNNEISEKSEIFDDQFSVERPDGSNFTLKIRSTKLEDSAMYFCASRPTVIYEQYFGPGTRLTVT.

This sequence joins TRBV7-3 and TRBJ2-3, with D possibly being TRBD2 (6 bases). Between the trimmed V and J ends, which lost 4 bases and 1 base, there was a span of 6 bases. CDR3 size: 13 residues. Per the germline V gene, CDR1 is SGHTA and CDR2 is FQGTGA. The CDR3 nucleotides read TGTGCCAGCAGCTCGGGAGGCACAGATACGCAGTATTTT. This codes for CASSSGGTDTQYF.

The V call is TRBV29-1, the J call TRBJ2-3; 10 bases line up with TRBD2. Germline V lookup: CDR1 SQVTM, CDR2 ANQGSEA. The CDR3 contains 14 residues. Losses at the gene ends were 7 bases for V and 0 bases for J; bases not matched to a gene: 4. DNA of the CDR3: TGCAGCGCCCAGCGGGGGGGAAGCACAGATACGCAGTATTTT. Residues: CSAQRGGSTDTQYF.

This chain uses TRBV11-2 with TRBJ2-5; the match to TRBD1 covers 10 bases. Trimming cost V 4 bases and J 0 bases; bases outside gene matches: 2. The CDR3 sequence is 15 residues long. CDR1 and CDR2 from the germline V gene are SGHAT and FQNNGV. The CDR3 protein is CASSWGTGDQETQYF. CDR3 DNA sequence: TGTGCCAGCAGCTGGGGGACAGGGGACCAAGAGACCCAGTACTTC.

For the CDR3, the DNA is TGTGCCAGCGTCGGGGGGCTCTACGAGCAGTACTTC. Translation: CASVGGLYEQYF. The V and J genes are TRBV11-2 and TRBJ2-7; TRBD2 is a possible D gene (7 bases). The CDR3 runs 12 residues. CDR1 SGHAT and CDR2 FQNNGV come from the germline V gene. The ends were cut back, 8 bases at V and 3 bases at J, with 11 bases in the middle.

The chain carries TRBV9 and TRBJ1-3, with D perhaps TRBD1 (6 bases). This CDR3 has 16 residues. CDR1 and CDR2 (germline): SGDLS, YYNGEE. V gave up 0 bases and J gave up 0 bases, with 10 bases separating them. The CDR3 is CASSVDPGDSGNTIYF. CDR3 DNA: TGTGCCAGCAGCGTAGACCCAGGGGACTCTGGAAACACCATATATTTT.

The V gene is TRBV5-1, the J gene TRBJ2-5; perhaps TRBD1 as D (6 bases). V was shortened by 4 bases and J by 5 bases, with 15 bases between the two germline ends. Germline CDR1 SGHRS, CDR2 YFSETQ. The CDR3 is 14 residues long. CDR3 region: CASSPGHPTETQYF. The CDR3 coding sequence is TGCGCCAGCAGCCCGGGACATCCGACCGAGACCCAGTACTTC.

The V and J genes are TRBV19 and TRBJ1-2; D not certain. From germline, CDR1 is LNHDA and CDR2 SQIVND (reference sequence). The V end was cut by 7 bases, the J end by 0 bases, with 12 bases between. The CDR3 has 14 amino acids. CDR3 sequence (DNA): TGTGCCAGTATTCCGGGGTCAGCTAACTATGGCTACACCTTC. This translates into CASIPGSANYGYTF.

The chain has TRBV7-9 and TRBJ1-2; a weak D match, TRBD1 (6 bases). Germline-derived CDR1 and CDR2 are SEHNR and FQNEAQ (reference sequence). V shed 2 bases and J shed 8 bases, with 12 bases lying between them. The CDR3 runs to 13 residues. The CDR3 spells CASSLTGLEGYTF. In DNA form, the CDR3 reads TGTGCCAGCAGCTTAACAGGGTTGGAGGGCTACACCTTC.

This chain links TRBV5-1 with TRBJ2-2, with D maybe TRBD2 (5 bases). Per the germline V gene, CDR1 is SGHRS and CDR2 is YFSETQ. The CDR3 covers 15 residues. Deletions cut 0 bases from V and 5 bases from J, with 11 bases between. Here the CDR3 reads CASSLGRLRTGELFF. The CDR3 bases are TGCGCCAGCAGCTTGGGTAGACTACGAACCGGGGAGCTGTTTTTT.

This chain links TRBV4-2 with TRBJ2-2, with 9 bases lining up with TRBD2. Germline V gene sequence: CDR1 LGHNA, CDR2 YNFKEQ. The CDR3 spans 16 residues. V was clipped by 3 bases and J by 3 bases; unmatched bases: 5. The CDR3 DNA is TGTGCCAGCAGCCAGGGTAGCGGGGGTTACACCGGGGAGCTGTTTTTT. Translation: CASSQGSGGYTGELFF.

This clone was counted a single time. The chain links TRBV4-2 to TRBJ1-2, with D unresolved. The V and J ends lost 1 base and 3 bases respectively, with 6 bases between them. This CDR3 contains 13 residues. Germline lookup yields CDR1 LGHNA and CDR2 YNFKEQ. CDR3 DNA: TGTGCCAGCAGCCAAGGGGCCGACTATGGCTACACCTTC. Its protein product is CASSQGADYGYTF.

V and J are TRBV6-5 and TRBJ2-7; D remains ambiguous. The CDR3 runs to 12 residues. In germline, CDR1 is MNHEY, CDR2 SVGAGI. V lost 5 bases to trimming and J lost 3 bases, with 8 bases between them. The CDR3 protein is CASSPTNYEQYF. DNA of the CDR3: TGTGCCAGCAGTCCCACTAACTACGAGCAGTACTTC.

This rearrangement joins TRBV9 to TRBJ1-5; 8 bases align to TRBD1. The CDR3 has 15 amino acids. Trimming removed 3 bases from V and 6 bases from J; junction bases left unmatched: 8. Germline V gene lookup returns CDR1 SGDLS and CDR2 YYNGEE. CDR3 in amino acids: CASSAQGDGSQPQHF. The CDR3 coding sequence is TGTGCCAGCAGCGCACAGGGGGATGGGAGTCAGCCCCAGCATTTT.

This sequence joins TRBV7-2 and TRBJ2-3; weak D call: TRBD2 (7 bases). The CDR3 has 15 amino acids. From germline, CDR1 is SGHTA and CDR2 FQGNSA. Trimming pared 1 base from V and 8 bases from J, leaving 16 bases between. The CDR3 sequence is CASSLVFGGAGTQYF. DNA of the CDR3: TGTGCCAGCAGCTTAGTATTTGGGGGGGCCGGTACGCAGTATTTT.

The chain recombines TRBV19 with TRBJ1-2; possible D gene TRBD1, 5 bases. The CDR3 is 14 residues long. CDR1 is LNHDA, CDR2 SQIVND, per germline (reference sequence). Trimming took off 5 bases at V and 3 bases at J, with 13 bases between the two ends. In DNA, the CDR3 is TGTGCCAGTAGTGGGAACAGGAGGGACTATGGCTACACCTTC. Amino acids: CASSGNRRDYGYTF.

This sequence joins TRBV30 and TRBJ1-2; 7 nucleotides match TRBD1. The CDR3 is made up of 11 amino acids. Germline lookup yields CDR1 GTSNPN and CDR2 SVGIG (reference sequence). The V segment lost 7 bases and the J segment 8 bases; nucleotides outside the gene matches: 7. The CDR3 is CASIQGYGYTF. The CDR3, as DNA: TGTGCCTCCATACAGGGGTACGGCTACACCTTC.

This sequence joins TRBV4-2 and TRBJ1-1; D unclear. Germline lookup yields CDR1 LGHNA and CDR2 YNFKEQ. V was trimmed by 2 bases and J by 10 bases, leaving 11 bases between them. The CDR3 has 12 amino acids. The CDR3 DNA sequence: TGTGCCAGCAGCCAACCCCGTACGGGAGCTTTCTTT. It is translated as CASSQPRTGAFF.